A selection of T cell receptor beta chains follows, all from one sample in a study of shared clonotypes between healthy human individuals. Method: immunoSEQ multiplex PCR; TCRdb's copy keeps in-frame clones and lacks some. The sample contains 110,000 or so clones, about two thirds of which appear only once. Sequencing was performed on memory CD8+ T cells sorted from blood. Receptors originate from a woman aged 25-40 years in good health. Each CDR3 is given with its conserved first and last residue. D genes are given only for firm matches. Rows may omit the clone size; those that give it use once, few, many or a size class.

j_call	v_call	d_call	clone_size	cdr3_nt	cdr3_aa
TRBJ2-1	TRBV6-1	NA	NA	TGTGCCAGTCAACCGGGACTGACATACAATGAGCAGTTCTTC	CASQPGLTYNEQFF
TRBJ2-3	TRBV14	NA	NA	TGTGCCAGCAGCCTCTCGGCCACACCTAGCACAGATACGCAGTATTTT	CASSLSATPSTDTQYF
TRBJ1-4	TRBV28	NA	few	TGTGCCAGCAGTTTAATGATCCACAATGAAAAACTGTTTTTT	CASSLMIHNEKLFF
TRBJ2-7	TRBV5-4	NA	NA	TGTGCCAGCAGCTTTAAAGGGTACAGAGACTACGAGCAGTACTTC	CASSFKGYRDYEQYF
TRBJ2-3	TRBV6-6	TRBD2	NA	TGTGCCAGCAGTGTTTTGCGGGAGATCACAGATACGCAGTATTTT	CASSVLREITDTQYF
TRBJ2-7	TRBV6-1	NA	few	TGTGCCAGCACCGCAGGGACCTACGAGCAGTACTTC	CASTAGTYEQYF
TRBJ2-1	TRBV28	NA	NA	TGTGCCAGCAGTCCTTTTCTAGCGACCTCCTACAATGAGCAGTTCTTC	CASSPFLATSYNEQFF
TRBJ2-7	TRBV28	TRBD2	NA	TGTGCCAGCAGTTTGGTGTATACTAGCGGGAGACCTACCTCCTACGAGCAGTACTTC	CASSLVYTSGRPTSYEQYF
TRBJ2-2	TRBV7-3	TRBD2	once	TGTGCCAGCAGTCTAGGACTAGCGGGAGCGAACACCGGGGAGCTGTTTTTT	CASSLGLAGANTGELFF
TRBJ2-1	TRBV4-1	NA	few	TGCGCCAGCAGCCACCCTCTTCGGGATTCCAATGAGCAGTTCTTC	CASSHPLRDSNEQFF
TRBJ2-5	TRBV29-1	NA	NA	TGCAGCGTTTCTCGGTTCATCGAGACCCAGTACTTC	CSVSRFIETQYF
TRBJ1-5	TRBV7-3	TRBD1	NA	TGTGCCAGCAGCCCAAGACAGGGCCGCCAGCCCCAGCATTTT	CASSPRQGRQPQHF
TRBJ1-4	TRBV7-9	NA	NA	TGTGCCAGCAGCTTTTCACAGATGGTAACTAATGAAAAACTGTTTTTT	CASSFSQMVTNEKLFF
TRBJ2-7	TRBV13	NA	NA	TGTGCCAGCAGCTGGCTTTCCAGGCGCCACGAGCAGTACTTC	CASSWLSRRHEQYF
TRBJ2-7	TRBV13	NA	NA	TGTGCCAGCAGCCGCGGAACCTACGAGCAGTACTTC	CASSRGTYEQYF
TRBJ2-1	TRBV14	TRBD2	once	TGTGCCAGCAGCCCCCTAGCGGGAGGGAACAATGAGCAGTTCTTC	CASSPLAGGNNEQFF
TRBJ1-1	TRBV7-8	NA	NA	TGTGCCAGCAGCTCAACAGGTACGAACACTGAAGCTTTCTTT	CASSSTGTNTEAFF
TRBJ1-5	TRBV2	TRBD1	few	TGTGCCAGCGCGGGACAGGGGAGCCGTCAGCCCCAGCATTTT	CASAGQGSRQPQHF
TRBJ1-4	TRBV5-1	NA	NA	TGCGCCACCCGCCCAGGGCCTGCAACTAATGAAAAACTGTTTTTT	CATRPGPATNEKLFF
TRBJ1-5	TRBV18	TRBD1	NA	TGTGCCAGCTCACCAGATCTGAAGGGACAGGGCTCTCAGCCCCAGCATTTT	CASSPDLKGQGSQPQHF
TRBJ2-7	TRBV5-1	NA	NA	TGCGCCAGCAGCTTGGACAGCCGAAGCTCCTACGAGCAGTACTTC	CASSLDSRSSYEQYF
TRBJ2-1	TRBV25-1	TRBD1	few	TGTGCCAGCAGTGATACAGGGGGGAAGCACAATGAGCAGTTCTTC	CASSDTGGKHNEQFF
TRBJ2-7	TRBV27	TRBD2	many	TGTGCCAGCAGCCACTCCGGGACTAGCTCGTCCTACGAGCAGTACTTC	CASSHSGTSSSYEQYF
TRBJ2-2	TRBV27	TRBD1	NA	TGTGCCAGCAGAAGAACAGGGGCCGGGGAGCTGTTTTTT	CASRRTGAGELFF
TRBJ2-7	TRBV2	NA	NA	TGTGCCAGCAGTGATGAAACCAGAACCTACGAGCAGTACTTC	CASSDETRTYEQYF